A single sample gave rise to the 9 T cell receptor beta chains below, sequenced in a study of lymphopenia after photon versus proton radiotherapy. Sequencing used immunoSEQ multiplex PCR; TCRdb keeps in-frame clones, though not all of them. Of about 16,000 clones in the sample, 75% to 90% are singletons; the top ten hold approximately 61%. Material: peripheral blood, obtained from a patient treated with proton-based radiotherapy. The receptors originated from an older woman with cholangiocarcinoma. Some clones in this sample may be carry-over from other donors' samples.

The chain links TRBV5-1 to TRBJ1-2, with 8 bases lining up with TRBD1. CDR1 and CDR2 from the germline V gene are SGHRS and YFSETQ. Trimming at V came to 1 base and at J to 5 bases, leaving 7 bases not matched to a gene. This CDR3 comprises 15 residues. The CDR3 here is CASSLRGTGSYGYTF. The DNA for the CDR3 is TGCGCCAGCAGCTTGCGTGGGACAGGATCTTATGGCTACACCTTC.

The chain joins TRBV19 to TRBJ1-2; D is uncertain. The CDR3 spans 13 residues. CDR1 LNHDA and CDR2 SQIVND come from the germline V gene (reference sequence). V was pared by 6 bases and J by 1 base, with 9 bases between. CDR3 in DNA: TGTGCCAGTAGACCCCTAGGTAACTATGGCTACACCTTC. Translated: CASRPLGNYGYTF.

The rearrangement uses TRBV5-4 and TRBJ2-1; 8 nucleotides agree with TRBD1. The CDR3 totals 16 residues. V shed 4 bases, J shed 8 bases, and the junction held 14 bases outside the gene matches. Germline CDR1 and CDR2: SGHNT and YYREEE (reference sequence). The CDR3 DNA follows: TGTGCCAGCAGCATCCCGCTTGGGACAGGTATCGATGAGCAGTTCTTC. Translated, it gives CASSIPLGTGIDEQFF.

The CDR3 spells CASTLPVGTDTQYF. The CDR3 nucleotides are TGTGCCAGCACCCTACCGGTGGGGACAGATACGCAGTATTTT. The chain uses TRBV11-2 and TRBJ2-3; no definite D call. Trimming removed 7 bases at V and 3 bases at J, with 14 bases between. The germline gives CDR1 SGHAT, CDR2 FQNNGV. The CDR3 is made up of 14 amino acids.

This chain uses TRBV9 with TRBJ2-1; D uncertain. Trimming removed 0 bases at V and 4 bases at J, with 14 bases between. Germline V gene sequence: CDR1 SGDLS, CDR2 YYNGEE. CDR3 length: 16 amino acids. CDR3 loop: CASSVGPRAKYNEQFF. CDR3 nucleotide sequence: TGTGCCAGCAGCGTAGGACCCCGGGCGAAGTACAATGAGCAGTTCTTC.

The CDR3 sequence: CASSELGGYTF. The CDR3 nucleotides read TGTGCCAGCTCGGAGCTTGGAGGCTACACCTTC. This rearrangement joins TRBV2 to TRBJ1-2; D ambiguous. V lost 8 bases and J 8 bases, leaving 12 bases between the germline ends. The germline gives CDR1 SNHLY, CDR2 FYNNEI. This CDR3 is 11 amino acids long.

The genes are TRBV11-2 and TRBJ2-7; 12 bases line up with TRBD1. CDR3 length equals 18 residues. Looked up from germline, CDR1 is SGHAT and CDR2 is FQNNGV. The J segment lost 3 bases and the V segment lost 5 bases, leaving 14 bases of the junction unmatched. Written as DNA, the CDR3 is TGTGCCAGCAGCCCCTCCGGGACAGGGGGCGCGGGCATCTACGAGCAGTACTTC. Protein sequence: CASSPSGTGGAGIYEQYF. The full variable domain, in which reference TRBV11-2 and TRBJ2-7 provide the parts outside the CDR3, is EAGVAQSPRYKIIEKRQSVAFWCNPISGHATLYWYQQILGQGPKLLIQFQNNGVVDDSQLPKDRFSAERLKGVDSTLKIQPAKLEDSAVYLCASSPSGTGGAGIYEQYFGPGTRLTVT.

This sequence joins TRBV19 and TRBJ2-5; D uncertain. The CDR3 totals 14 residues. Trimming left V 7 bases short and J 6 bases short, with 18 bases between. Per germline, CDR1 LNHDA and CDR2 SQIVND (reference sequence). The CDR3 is CASMPGGQTKTQYF. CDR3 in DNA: TGTGCCAGTATGCCGGGTGGGCAGACAAAGACCCAGTACTTC.

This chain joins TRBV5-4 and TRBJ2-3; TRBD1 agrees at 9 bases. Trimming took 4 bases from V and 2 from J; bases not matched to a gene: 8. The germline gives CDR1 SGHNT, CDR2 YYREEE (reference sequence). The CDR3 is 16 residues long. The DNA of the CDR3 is TGTGCCAGCAGCGGGGGAGGGACAGGGTACACAGATACGCAGTATTTT. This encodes CASSGGGTGYTDTQYF. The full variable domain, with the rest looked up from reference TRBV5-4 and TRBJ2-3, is ETGVTQSPTHLIKTRGQQVTLRCSSQSGHNTVSWYQQALGQGPQFIFQYYREEENGRGNFPPRFSGLQFPNYSSELNVNALELDDSALYLCASSGGGTGYTDTQYFGPGTRLTVL.